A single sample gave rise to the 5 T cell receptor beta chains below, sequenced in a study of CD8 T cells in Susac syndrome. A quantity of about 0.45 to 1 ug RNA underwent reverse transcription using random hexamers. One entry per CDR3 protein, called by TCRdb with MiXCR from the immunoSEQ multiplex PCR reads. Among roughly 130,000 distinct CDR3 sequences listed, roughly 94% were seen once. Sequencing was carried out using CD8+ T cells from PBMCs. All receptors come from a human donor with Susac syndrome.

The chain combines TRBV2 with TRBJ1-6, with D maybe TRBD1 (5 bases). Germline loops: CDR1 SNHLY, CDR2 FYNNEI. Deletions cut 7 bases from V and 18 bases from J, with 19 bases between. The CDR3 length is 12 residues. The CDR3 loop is CASTADSRSYHF. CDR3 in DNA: TGTGCCAGCACTGCTGACAGCCGTTCCTACCACTTT.

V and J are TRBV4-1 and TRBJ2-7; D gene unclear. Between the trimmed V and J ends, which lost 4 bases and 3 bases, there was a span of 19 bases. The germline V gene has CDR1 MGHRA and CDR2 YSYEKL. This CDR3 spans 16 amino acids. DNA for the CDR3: TGCGCCAGCAGCCGAGACCGGGCCGAGAGCTTCTACGAGCAGTACTTC. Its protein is CASSRDRAESFYEQYF.

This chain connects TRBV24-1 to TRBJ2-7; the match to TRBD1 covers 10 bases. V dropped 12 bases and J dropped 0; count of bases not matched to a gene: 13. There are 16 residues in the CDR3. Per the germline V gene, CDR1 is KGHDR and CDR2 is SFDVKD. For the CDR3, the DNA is TGTGCCCTCCGGTTCCGGGACAGGGGATACTCCTACGAGCAGTACTTC. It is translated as CALRFRDRGYSYEQYF.

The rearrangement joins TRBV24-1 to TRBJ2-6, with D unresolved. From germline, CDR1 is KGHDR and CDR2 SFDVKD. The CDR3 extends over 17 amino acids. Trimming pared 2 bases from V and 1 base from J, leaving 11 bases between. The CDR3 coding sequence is TGTGCCACCAGTGATTCCCGCGATAGTTCTGGGGCCAACGTCCTGACTTTC. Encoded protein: CATSDSRDSSGANVLTF.

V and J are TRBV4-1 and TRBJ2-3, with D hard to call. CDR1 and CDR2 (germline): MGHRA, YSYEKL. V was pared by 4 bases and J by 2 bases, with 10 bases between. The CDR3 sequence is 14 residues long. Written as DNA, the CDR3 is TGCGCCAGCAGCCGGCAGGAACTCACAGATACGCAGTATTTT. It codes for CASSRQELTDTQYF.